A single sample is the source of the 23 T cell receptor beta chains below, sequenced in a study of blood T cell repertoires in COVID-19. Generated by immunoSEQ multiplex PCR, the TCRdb table keeps only in-frame clones and is missing some. The sample yields over 10,000 clones, under 95% seen once. Sequencing used peripheral blood. The receptor set was obtained from a man between 70 and 80 years old with active COVID-19.

The chain joins TRBV11-2 to TRBJ1-1, with a possible D match to TRBD1 (5 bases). CDR3 length: 14 amino acids. CDR1 and CDR2 from the germline V gene are SGHAT and FQNNGV. V dropped 2 bases and J dropped 1 base, with 8 bases sitting between them. This chain's CDR3 is CASSLQRGNTEAFF. The CDR3, as DNA: TGTGCCAGCAGCTTACAAAGGGGGAACACTGAAGCTTTCTTT.

The CDR3 is CASSAAPQHF. CDR3 bases: TGTGCCAGCTCAGCGGCGCCCCAGCATTTT. The chain links TRBV6-6 to TRBJ1-5; no firm D call. The CDR3 has 10 amino acids. Germline CDR1 is MNHNY and CDR2 is SVGAGI (reference sequence). The ends were cut back, 8 bases at V and 9 bases at J, with 8 bases in the middle.

The V gene is TRBV19, the J gene TRBJ2-7; weak D call: TRBD2 (5 bases). The CDR3 contains 17 residues. Trimming stripped 4 bases from V and 3 bases from J, with 22 bases between. CDR1 and CDR2 (germline): LNHDA, SQIVND (reference sequence). The DNA for the CDR3 is TGTGCCAGTAGTAATGCCCTAAGGCGGGCTAGTGGCTACGAGCAGTACTTC. Translating gives CASSNALRRASGYEQYF.

The rearrangement uses TRBV5-5 and TRBJ2-7; D gene unclear. The CDR3 has 13 amino acids. CDR1 SGHKS and CDR2 YYEKEE come from the germline V gene (reference sequence). V lost 0 bases to trimming and J lost 7 bases, with 11 bases between them. CDR3 loop: CASSLAVNGEQYF. Written as DNA, the CDR3 is TGTGCCAGCAGCTTGGCCGTAAACGGGGAGCAGTACTTC.

This chain uses TRBV5-1 with TRBJ1-2; TRBD1 aligns across 9 bases. CDR1 is SGHRS, CDR2 YFSETQ, per germline. V dropped 7 bases and J dropped 6; count of bases not matched to a gene: 10. The CDR3 runs to 14 residues. CDR3 DNA sequence: TGCGCCAGCCGACCGGGACAGGGAAGTGATGGCTACACCTTC. Translating it yields CASRPGQGSDGYTF.

The chain links TRBV5-1 to TRBJ2-1, with TRBD2 matching over 10 bases. CDR3 length: 16 amino acids. The ends lost 0 bases at V and 7 bases at J; junction bases unmatched: 7. The germline gives CDR1 SGHRS, CDR2 YFSETQ. CDR3 nucleotides: TGCGCCAGCAGCTTGGAACTAGCGGGGAGAGGGAATGAGCAGTTCTTC. Its translation: CASSLELAGRGNEQFF.

The chain employs TRBV27 and TRBJ2-5; TRBD2 is a possible D gene (5 bases). Germline assignment: CDR1 MNHEY and CDR2 SMNVEV (reference sequence). Trimming stripped 6 bases from V and 5 bases from J, with 16 bases between. The CDR3 sequence is 14 residues long. This chain's CDR3 is CASRGQDSWETQYF. DNA of the CDR3: TGTGCCAGCAGGGGCCAGGACTCCTGGGAGACCCAGTACTTC.

The CDR3 DNA follows: TGTGCCAGTAGTATCTCCGTGAACACTGAAGCTTTCTTT. It codes for CASSISVNTEAFF. The rearrangement links TRBV19 to TRBJ1-1; D is unresolved. V lost 3 bases and J lost 0, with 5 bases in between. The CDR3 is 13 residues long. From germline, CDR1 is LNHDA and CDR2 SQIVND (reference sequence).

The chain couples TRBV12-5 to TRBJ2-1; no clear D. CDR1 and CDR2 (germline): LGHNT, FRNRAP. The germline V and J ends were trimmed by 3 bases and 8 bases, with 14 bases remaining between them. The CDR3 contains 14 residues. The CDR3 DNA is TGTGCTAGTGGTTTTGGTCAGGCGACCGATGAGCAGTTCTTC. Protein product: CASGFGQATDEQFF.

This chain uses TRBV27 with TRBJ1-5, with D maybe TRBD1 (5 bases). Germline CDR1 and CDR2: MNHEY and SMNVEV (reference sequence). The CDR3 totals 17 residues. The V gene lost 3 bases and the J gene lost 11 bases, with 26 bases spanning the gap. The CDR3 nucleotides are TGTGCCAGCAGTTTCGCCCCCCCTGGGGGGTACGGGCGGACCCAGCATTTT. Encoded protein: CASSFAPPGGYGRTQHF.

J is TRBJ2-7 and V is TRBV3-1 (or the pseudogene TRBV3-2); the D gene is possibly TRBD1 (8 bases). Germline V gene sequence: CDR1 LGHDT, CDR2 YNNKEL (reference sequence). The CDR3 totals 16 residues. Between the trimmed V and J ends, which lost 6 bases and 3 bases, there was a span of 21 bases. The CDR3 nucleotides read TGTGCCAGCAGGAGTAACAGGGGGGGTTTCATCTACGAGCAGTACTTC. Translating gives CASRSNRGGFIYEQYF.

V gene TRBV15 combines with J gene TRBJ2-1; the D gene is possibly TRBD2 (5 bases). The length of the CDR3 is 16 residues. V was trimmed by 1 base and J by 6 bases, leaving 16 bases between them. Germline-derived CDR1 and CDR2 are LNHNV and YYDKDF (reference sequence). Here the CDR3 reads CATSRGPSGRFNEQFF. In DNA form, the CDR3 reads TGTGCCACCAGCAGAGGGCCGAGCGGCAGATTCAATGAGCAGTTCTTC.

This chain uses TRBV5-1 with TRBJ2-7, with 9 bases matching TRBD2. The trim removed 0 bases at V and 3 bases at J, leaving 1 base unmatched. This CDR3 is 14 amino acids long. The germline CDR1 and CDR2 sequences are SGHRS and YFSETQ. Here the CDR3 reads CASSLGSGGYEQYF. CDR3 DNA: TGCGCCAGCAGCTTGGGTAGCGGGGGCTACGAGCAGTACTTC.

The chain recombines TRBV21-1 with TRBJ1-3; the table's D call, TRBD1, has no DNA check behind it. TRBV21-1 is flagged as a pseudogene. The CDR3 covers 17 residues. The CDR3 reads CASTPRTTATSGNTIYF. The CDR3 nucleotides are TGTGCCAGCACCCCCAGGACGACAGCTACGTCTGGAAACACCATATATTTT.

In its sample, this clone was seen a few times. This chain connects TRBV2 to TRBJ2-7, with TRBD2 as a possible D gene (5 bases). The CDR3 extends over 16 amino acids. V was trimmed by 0 bases and J by 3 bases, leaving 15 bases between them. Germline CDR1 reads SNHLY; CDR2 reads FYNNEI. CDR3 sequence: CASSEAYGILVYEQYF. CDR3 in DNA: TGTGCCAGCAGTGAAGCCTACGGGATCCTAGTCTACGAGCAGTACTTC.

The rearrangement joins TRBV5-1 to TRBJ2-1; no firm D call. Trimming shortened V by 1 base and J by 5 bases, and 7 bases separated the two germline ends. The CDR3 extends over 13 amino acids. The germline CDR1 and CDR2 sequences are SGHRS and YFSETQ. The CDR3 nucleotides read TGCGCCAGCAGCTTGATTCCGGACAATGAGCAGTTCTTC. Translation: CASSLIPDNEQFF. The full variable domain, rest sourced from reference TRBV5-1 and TRBJ2-1, is KAGVTQTPRYLIKTRGQQVTLSCSPISGHRSVSWYQQTPGQGLQFLFEYFSETQRNKGNFPGRFSGRQFSNSRSEMNVSTLELGDSALYLCASSLIPDNEQFFGPGTRLTVL.

The rearrangement links TRBV6-5 to TRBJ2-5; 11 nucleotides line up with TRBD2. Trimming at V came to 10 bases and at J to 0 bases, leaving 4 bases not matched to a gene. Per the germline V gene, CDR1 is MNHEY and CDR2 is SVGAGI. CDR3 length: 14 amino acids. CDR3 in amino acids: CATTTSGDQETQYF. The DNA for the CDR3 is TGTGCCACCACGACTAGCGGGGACCAAGAGACCCAGTACTTC.

V usage is TRBV18 and J usage is TRBJ1-1, with no clear D. This CDR3 spans 14 amino acids. The germline V gene has CDR1 KGHSH and CDR2 LQKENI. The germline V and J ends were trimmed by 1 base and 1 base, with 7 bases remaining between them. As DNA, the CDR3 is TGTGCCAGCTCACCACACGCGGAGAACACTGAAGCTTTCTTT. Amino acids: CASSPHAENTEAFF.

The chain employs TRBV19 and TRBJ2-7; TRBD2 matches 11 bases. The V segment lost 3 bases and the J segment 4 bases; nucleotides outside the gene matches: 5. The CDR3 has 15 residues. From germline, CDR1 is LNHDA and CDR2 SQIVND (reference sequence). The CDR3 reads CASSITSGSGYEQYF. The CDR3 bases are TGTGCCAGTAGTATTACTAGCGGGAGCGGTTACGAGCAGTACTTC.

The chain employs TRBV14 and TRBJ1-1; 8 nucleotides align to TRBD1. Germline V gene lookup returns CDR1 SGHDN and CDR2 FVKESK. CDR3 length equals 15 residues. The V segment lost 5 bases and the J segment 4 bases; nucleotides outside the gene matches: 9. CDR3 sequence (DNA): TGTGCCAGCAGCTTCGGACAGGGCTTTACCACTGAAGCTTTCTTT. Its protein product is CASSFGQGFTTEAFF.

As DNA, the CDR3 is TGTGCCAGCAGCTTCGGGAACGACGGCTACACCTTC. As protein: CASSFGNDGYTF. The chain links TRBV7-9 to TRBJ1-2; D gene unclear. CDR1 is SEHNR and CDR2 is FQNEAQ in the germline V gene (reference sequence). V was cut by 3 bases and J by 8 bases, with 10 bases left in between. This CDR3 region has 12 residues. The variable domain in full, completed from reference TRBV7-9 and TRBJ1-2, reads DTGVSQNPRHKITKRGQNVTFRCDPISEHNRLYWYRQTLGQGPEFLTYFQNEAQLEKSRLLSDRFSAERPKGSFSTLEIQRTEQGDSAMYLCASSFGNDGYTFGSGTRLTVV.

The chain links TRBV4-3 to TRBJ1-6; D not certain. The V end was cut by 1 base, the J end by 7 bases, with 11 bases between. Germline CDR1 and CDR2: LGHNA and YSLEER. This CDR3 has 15 residues. In nucleotides, the CDR3 is TGCGCCAGCAGCCAAGGTCGTCGGGGAAATTCACCCCTCCACTTT. Translating it yields CASSQGRRGNSPLHF.

The J gene is TRBJ2-5, the V gene TRBV11-3, with 10 bases lining up with TRBD2. V lost 5 bases and J lost 5; bases outside the gene matches: 8. Germline loops: CDR1 SGHNT, CDR2 YENEEA. This CDR3 contains 15 residues. The CDR3 coding sequence is TGTGCCAGCAGCCCAGGACTAGCGGCGGGCGAGACCCAGTACTTC. It codes for CASSPGLAAGETQYF.